The clone carrying this T cell receptor beta chain has just a few counts. A single record per CDR3 protein comes from TCRdb applying MiXCR to the RT-PCR reads. Of about 160,000 distinct CDR3 sequences listed, about 10% were seen once; the top ten hold under 40%. This entry is derived from a study of response to subunit inactivated influenza vaccine. Germline assignment: CDR1 ENHRY and CDR2 SYGVKD. CDR3 size: 14 residues. The germline V and J ends were trimmed by 2 bases and 6 bases, with 11 bases remaining between them. The clonotype originates from a man aged 50 to 69 who received an inactivated influenza vaccine. Sequenced material: CD8+ T cells sorted from PBMCs, taken less than 30 months after vaccination. V gene TRBV10-3 combines with J gene TRBJ1-5; D gene unclear. For the CDR3, the DNA is TGTGCCATCAGTGAGGTCGGGGAGAGTCAGCCCCAGCATTTT. Residues: CAISEVGESQPQHF.